One and the same sample provided the 22 T cell receptor beta chains below, sequenced in a study of beta chain features in type 1 diabetes. TCRB transcripts that were expressed got sequenced, as all of the isolated RNA had been reverse transcribed. Data came from immunoSEQ multiplex PCR; TCRdb stores just in-frame clones and leaves some out. Found here are 120,000 to 150,000 clones, less than 11% of them singletons; the top ten hold around 1.4%. What was sequenced was naive CD4+ T cells from blood. These TCRs come from a man between 18 and 35 years old in good health.

The chain uses TRBV9 and TRBJ2-1, with D perhaps matching TRBD1 (6 bases). V was trimmed by 3 bases and J by 4 bases, leaving 20 bases between them. The CDR3 covers 17 residues. CDR1 is SGDLS, CDR2 YYNGEE, per germline. The CDR3 DNA reads as TGTGCCAGCAGCGAAAATAAAAGGACAGAAGAGTACAATGAGCAGTTCTTC. This translates into CASSENKRTEEYNEQFF.

This clone appeared many times. V and J are TRBV13 and TRBJ2-5, with 7 positions matching TRBD1. CDR1 PRHDT and CDR2 FYEKMQ come from the germline V gene (reference sequence). This CDR3 comprises 14 residues. Trimming at V came to 4 bases and at J to 1 base, leaving 3 bases not matched to a gene. The CDR3: CASSSTGVQETQYF. CDR3 bases: TGTGCCAGCAGCTCCACAGGGGTCCAAGAGACCCAGTACTTC.

In this sample, this clone turned up many times. Other DNA variants within this sample encode the same CDR3. This chain uses TRBV7-2 with TRBJ2-3; 7 bases line up with TRBD1. Germline CDR1 reads SGHTA; CDR2 reads FQGNSA. This CDR3 has 14 amino acids. The junction had 2 bases not matched to a gene; V was cut back by 5 bases and J by 0 bases. CDR3 sequence: CASSRQGSTDTQYF. The CDR3 DNA reads TGTGCCAGCAGCAGACAGGGTAGCACAGATACGCAGTATTTT.

This chain joins TRBV5-6 and TRBJ2-1; 12 bases match TRBD2. This CDR3 region has 15 residues. Germline CDR1 SGHDT, CDR2 YYEEEE. The ends lost 5 bases at V and 7 bases at J; junction bases unmatched: 7. CDR3 loop: CASRLLGLAGNEQFF. The CDR3 DNA reads TGTGCCAGCAGACTACTTGGACTAGCGGGGAATGAGCAGTTCTTC.

In DNA, the CDR3 is TGCGCCAGCAGTCCGACAACAGGGGGGAATGGCTACACCTTC. Protein: CASSPTTGGNGYTF. The V and J genes are TRBV23-1 and TRBJ1-2; TRBD1 matches at 8 bases. TRBV23-1 is assigned to the ORF class and has an uncertain function. The CDR3 is made up of 14 amino acids. J gave up 6 bases and V 4 bases, and 7 bases lay outside the gene matches.

The rearrangement uses TRBV5-1 and TRBJ2-3, with D perhaps matching TRBD1 (5 bases). Looked up from germline, CDR1 is SGHRS and CDR2 is YFSETQ. The CDR3 runs 14 residues. Trimming removed 0 bases at V and 2 bases at J, with 7 bases between. Here the CDR3 DNA reads TGCGCCAGCAGCTTGGCAGGGTTCACAGATACGCAGTATTTT. As protein: CASSLAGFTDTQYF.

V and J are TRBV7-2 and TRBJ2-7; D possibly corresponds to TRBD2 (5 bases). The CDR3 is 13 residues long. Per germline, CDR1 SGHTA and CDR2 FQGNSA. Trimming took 0 bases from V and 5 from J, leaving 8 bases between them. The CDR3 DNA reads TGTGCCAGCAGCTTAGCGCGAGCGGACGAGCAGTACTTC. Translating gives CASSLARADEQYF.

This clone was seen more than once but under ten times. The J gene is TRBJ1-1, the V gene TRBV6-6; D remains ambiguous. Germline V gene sequence: CDR1 MNHNY, CDR2 SVGAGI (reference sequence). The CDR3 contains 12 residues. The V end lost 6 bases, the J end lost 1 base, and 6 bases lay between the germline ends. The CDR3 region is CASSPGNTEAFF. In DNA form, the CDR3 reads TGTGCCAGCAGCCCGGGGAACACTGAAGCTTTCTTT.

DNA of the CDR3: TGTGCCAGCTCACCCGGGACAGATCGCCCCGAGCAGTACTTC. It codes for CASSPGTDRPEQYF. The rearrangement joins TRBV18 to TRBJ2-7, with TRBD1 matching 7 bases. J gave up 6 bases and V 3 bases, and 8 bases lay outside the gene matches. Germline V gene lookup returns CDR1 KGHSH and CDR2 LQKENI. There are 14 residues in the CDR3.

The rearrangement uses TRBV9 and TRBJ2-7, with a weak D call TRBD2 (5 bases). From germline, CDR1 is SGDLS and CDR2 YYNGEE. V was shortened by 4 bases and J by 6 bases, with 20 bases between the two germline ends. The CDR3 contains 15 residues. The CDR3 sequence is CASSPHLRTSGEQYF. As DNA, the CDR3 is TGTGCCAGCAGCCCACATCTCCGGACTTCGGGCGAGCAGTACTTC.

This clone has just a few counts. V and J are TRBV18 and TRBJ2-7; a weak D match, TRBD1 (6 bases). The CDR3 is made up of 13 amino acids. Between the trimmed V and J ends, which lost 8 bases and 3 bases, there was a span of 14 bases. Germline CDR1 reads KGHSH; CDR2 reads LQKENI. In DNA form, the CDR3 reads TGTGCCAGCGGCGGACAGAGAGACTACGAGCAGTACTTC. This encodes CASGGQRDYEQYF.

This chain connects TRBV7-6 to TRBJ2-1; TRBD1 matches 10 bases. Trimming removed 5 bases from V and 6 bases from J; junction bases left unmatched: 13. CDR1 and CDR2 from the germline V gene are SGHVS and FNYEAQ. The CDR3 contains 17 residues. DNA for the CDR3: TGTGCCAGCAGCCCTACCCCCGACAGGGGGCGAATCAATGAGCAGTTCTTC. Translation: CASSPTPDRGRINEQFF.

V is TRBV6-4 and J is TRBJ2-3; 8 bases fit TRBD2. V was pared by 4 bases and J by 5 bases, with 5 bases of the junction left unmatched. CDR3 length: 14 residues. The V gene's germline CDR1 is MRHNA and CDR2 SNTAGT. CDR3 nucleotides: TGTGCCAGCAGTGCGGGGGGGGCCGAAGATACGCAGTATTTT. It yields the protein CASSAGGAEDTQYF.

This sequence joins TRBV6-1 and TRBJ1-1; TRBD1 aligns across 7 bases. Germline CDR1 and CDR2: MNHNS and SASEGT. The CDR3 consists of 13 residues. V was pared by 7 bases and J by 1 base, with 3 bases of the junction left unmatched. DNA for the CDR3: TGTGCCAGCACTAGACAGGGGAACACTGAAGCTTTCTTT. As protein: CASTRQGNTEAFF.

The rearrangement uses TRBV10-3 and TRBJ1-5, with D possibly matching TRBD1 (6 bases). This CDR3 has 14 residues. The V gene's germline CDR1 is ENHRY and CDR2 SYGVKD. Trimming left V 2 bases short and J 3 bases short, with 8 bases between. The CDR3 DNA is TGTGCCATCAGTGAGACAGGGAACAATCAGCCCCAGCATTTT. It is translated as CAISETGNNQPQHF.

The V and J genes are TRBV7-2 and TRBJ2-3; 10 bases line up with TRBD2. CDR1 is SGHTA and CDR2 is FQGNSA in the germline V gene. With 5 bases clipped from V and 4 bases from J, the junction kept 9 bases outside the gene matches. This CDR3 region has 16 residues. The CDR3 reads CASSPQSGGAPDTQYF. CDR3 DNA sequence: TGTGCCAGCAGCCCCCAGAGCGGGGGGGCCCCAGATACGCAGTATTTT. Full variable domain (outside the CDR3, taken from reference TRBV7-2 and TRBJ2-3): GAGVSQSPSNKVTEKGKDVELRCDPISGHTALYWYRQSLGQGLEFLIYFQGNSAPDKSGLPSDRFSAERTGGSVSTLTIQRTQQEDSAVYLCASSPQSGGAPDTQYFGPGTRLTVL.

This clone showed up just a few times. J is TRBJ1-1 and V is TRBV9; D is perhaps TRBD1 (6 bases). The germline gives CDR1 SGDLS, CDR2 YYNGEE. This CDR3 has 14 residues. The germline V and J ends were trimmed by 3 bases and 5 bases, with 14 bases remaining between them. The DNA of the CDR3 is TGTGCCAGCAGCGCCTCAGGGGATGGGACTGAAGCTTTCTTT. Translating gives CASSASGDGTEAFF.

The chain is built from TRBV10-3 and TRBJ2-6, with D possibly TRBD1 on 5 matching bases. The CDR3 consists of 18 residues. V was pared by 4 bases and J by 0 bases, with 16 bases between. The germline V gene has CDR1 ENHRY and CDR2 SYGVKD. DNA for the CDR3: TGTGCCATCAGTGCCCCCCAGGGTGGGGTCTCTGGGGCCAACGTCCTGACTTTC. Its protein product is CAISAPQGGVSGANVLTF.

This clone was observed a handful of times. This sequence joins TRBV6-5 and TRBJ1-4; 7 bases line up with TRBD1. Germline CDR1 is MNHEY and CDR2 is SVGAGI. J lost 3 bases, V lost 5 bases, and 3 bases had no gene match. This CDR3 has 14 residues. DNA for the CDR3: TGTGCCAGCAGTGTCAGGGGGGCTAATGAAAAACTGTTTTTT. It yields the protein CASSVRGANEKLFF.

This chain connects TRBV9 to TRBJ2-3; D uncertain. The CDR3 has 15 amino acids. Germline CDR1 reads SGDLS; CDR2 reads YYNGEE. Trimming removed 0 bases at V and 8 bases at J, with 16 bases between. The CDR3 region has the DNA TGTGCCAGCAGCGTAGAGGCTAGTGGTTGGAGTACGCAGTATTTT. Its protein is CASSVEASGWSTQYF.

In its sample, this clone was seen a few times. This chain uses TRBV5-4 with TRBJ2-1; 8 positions match TRBD2. Per the germline V gene, CDR1 is SGHNT and CDR2 is YYREEE (reference sequence). After removal of 4 bases from V and 4 bases from J, the junction contained 13 bases not matched to a gene. The length of the CDR3 is 17 residues. The CDR3 sequence is CASSLGLAGSNYNEQFF. The CDR3 DNA reads as TGTGCCAGCAGCCTTGGCTTAGCGGGGTCAAATTACAATGAGCAGTTCTTC.

The V gene is TRBV7-9, the J gene TRBJ2-3, with D maybe TRBD2 (5 bases). The CDR3 spans 13 residues. V was shortened by 2 bases and J by 4 bases, with 7 bases between the two germline ends. Germline V gene data show CDR1 as SEHNR and CDR2 as FQNEAQ (reference sequence). The CDR3, as DNA: TGTGCCAGCAGCTTAATCGGGGCAGATACGCAGTATTTT. It encodes CASSLIGADTQYF.